Presented here are 10 T cell receptor beta chains from one specimen sequenced in a study of OX40 agonist ivuxolimab in advanced cancers. The data were produced by immunoSEQ multiplex PCR, yet TCRdb's version contains in-frame clones alone and is incomplete. The table has tens of thousands of clones, just over 90% seen once; the top ten hold roughly 0.5%. This material consisted of CD4+ or CD8+ T cells sorted from blood, taken in a trial of the OX40 agonist ivuxolimab. These receptors were collected from an adult with an advanced solid tumor such as melanoma, head and neck, liver or kidney cancer.

V is TRBV30 and J is TRBJ2-3; 8 nucleotides align to TRBD2. Germline values: CDR1 GTSNPN, CDR2 SVGIG (reference sequence). With 1 base clipped from V and 8 bases from J, the junction kept 5 bases outside the gene matches. CDR3 length: 13 residues. The CDR3 DNA follows: TGTGCCTGGAGTGAAACTGGGACTAGTACGCAGTATTTT. Translation gives CAWSETGTSTQYF.

The gene calls are TRBV10-1 and TRBJ2-2; 11 bases align to TRBD1. Germline V CDR1 and CDR2: WNHNN, SYGVQD (reference sequence). V shed 4 bases and J 4 bases; nucleotides not matched to a gene: 2. The CDR3 extends over 15 amino acids. The CDR3, as DNA: TGCGCCAGCAGTGCCGGGACAGGGGGCACCGGGGAGCTGTTTTTT. Its translation: CASSAGTGGTGELFF.

This chain connects TRBV30 to TRBJ2-7; perhaps TRBD2 as D (6 bases). CDR1 GTSNPN and CDR2 SVGIG come from the germline V gene (reference sequence). The CDR3 consists of 13 residues. V was cut by 8 bases and J by 1 base, with 15 bases left in between. The CDR3 DNA sequence: TGTGCCCGTGAGGGAGGAGGTTCCTACGAGCAGTACTTC. This gives the protein CAREGGGSYEQYF.

This clone was counted once. The V call is TRBV5-1, the J call TRBJ2-7; tentatively, D is TRBD1 (6 bases). In germline, CDR1 is SGHRS, CDR2 YFSETQ. This CDR3 contains 14 residues. The V gene lost 1 base and the J gene lost 3 bases, with 11 bases spanning the gap. CDR3 region: CASSLNPGVYEQYF. The CDR3 DNA reads TGCGCCAGCAGCTTGAACCCAGGGGTCTACGAGCAGTACTTC.

This chain uses TRBV7-2 with TRBJ2-7, with D perhaps matching TRBD1 (6 bases). Trimming cost V 2 bases and J 0 bases, with 8 bases left between them. In germline, CDR1 is SGHTA, CDR2 FQGNSA. The CDR3 is made up of 14 amino acids. For the CDR3, the DNA is TGTGCCAGCAGCTTAACCAGGGGCTCCTACGAGCAGTACTTC. Protein product: CASSLTRGSYEQYF.

This clone was picked up one time. The chain has TRBV5-1 and TRBJ1-3; possible D gene TRBD1, 5 bases. The CDR3 totals 16 residues. CDR1 is SGHRS and CDR2 is YFSETQ in the germline V gene. Trimming took 3 bases from V and 4 from J, leaving 17 bases between them. The CDR3 nucleotides read TGCGCCAGCAGCTGGGGCCTAAGGGGCACGGGAAACACCATATATTTT. Encoded protein: CASSWGLRGTGNTIYF.

This sequence joins TRBV18 and TRBJ1-1; TRBD1 aligns across 7 bases. The germline gives CDR1 KGHSH, CDR2 LQKENI. After removal of 3 bases from V and 4 bases from J, the junction contained 5 bases not matched to a gene. The CDR3 loop spans 14 amino acids. This CDR3 is CASSPQDRSTEAFF. In nucleotides, the CDR3 is TGTGCCAGCTCACCTCAGGACAGGTCCACTGAAGCTTTCTTT.

Written as DNA, the CDR3 is TGTGCCAGTAGTAGCCAGGCCCACGGGGATGGCTACACCTTC. It codes for CASSSQAHGDGYTF. V usage is TRBV19 and J usage is TRBJ1-2; D is undetermined. The germline CDR1 and CDR2 sequences are LNHDA and SQIVND (reference sequence). Between the trimmed V and J ends, which lost 4 bases and 6 bases, there was a span of 15 bases. The CDR3 has 14 residues.

The chain is built from TRBV2 and TRBJ1-5; D unclear. Trimming stripped 7 bases from V and 3 bases from J, with 13 bases between. In germline, CDR1 is SNHLY, CDR2 FYNNEI. The CDR3 has 14 residues. In DNA form, the CDR3 reads TGTGCCAGCAAGGCCCAGGTGAACAATCAGCCCCAGCATTTT. It encodes CASKAQVNNQPQHF.

The chain recombines TRBV5-1 with TRBJ1-2, with 7 bases aligning to TRBD1. V lost 0 bases to trimming and J lost 1 base; unmatched junction nucleotides: 3. From germline, CDR1 is SGHRS and CDR2 YFSETQ. The CDR3 extends over 15 amino acids. In DNA form, the CDR3 reads TGCGCCAGCAGCTTGGCCCCAGGGGGTAACTATGGCTACACCTTC. The encoded protein is CASSLAPGGNYGYTF.